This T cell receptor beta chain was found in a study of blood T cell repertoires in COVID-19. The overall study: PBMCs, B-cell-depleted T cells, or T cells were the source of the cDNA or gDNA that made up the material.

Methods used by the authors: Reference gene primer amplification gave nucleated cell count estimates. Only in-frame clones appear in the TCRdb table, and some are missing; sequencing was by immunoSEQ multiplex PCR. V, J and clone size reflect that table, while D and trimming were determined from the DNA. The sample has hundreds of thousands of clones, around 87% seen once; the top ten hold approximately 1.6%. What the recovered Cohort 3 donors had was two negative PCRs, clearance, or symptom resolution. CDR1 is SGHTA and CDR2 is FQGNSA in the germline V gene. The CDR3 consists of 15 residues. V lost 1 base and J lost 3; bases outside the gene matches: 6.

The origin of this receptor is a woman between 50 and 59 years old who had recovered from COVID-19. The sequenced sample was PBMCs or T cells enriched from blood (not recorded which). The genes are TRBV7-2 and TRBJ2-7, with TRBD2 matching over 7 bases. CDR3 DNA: TGTGCCAGCAGCTTAGAGGCGGGAGCCCACTACGAGCAGTACTTC. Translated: CASSLEAGAHYEQYF.